This paragraph covers one T cell receptor beta chain sequence. This specimen belongs to a study of cytomegalovirus exposure and HLA in healthy donors. Primers for the PCR totalled 60 Vbeta and 13 Jbeta. The assay was immunoSEQ multiplex PCR, and TCRdb's table has in-frame clones only and misses some. The data show some 130,000 clones, around 79% seen once. Trimming removed 5 bases at V and 0 bases at J, with 29 bases between. The V gene's germline CDR1 is PRHDT and CDR2 FYEKMQ (reference sequence). The CDR3 consists of 20 residues. This TCR came from a woman between 45 and 65 years old in good health and CMV-seropositive. Input material: PBMCs. The chain is built from TRBV13 and TRBJ2-7; D is perhaps TRBD1 (6 bases). This chain's CDR3 is CASSLEGWISGQTSSYEQYF. The CDR3 bases are TGTGCCAGCAGCCTAGAGGGATGGATCTCAGGACAGACGAGCTCCTACGAGCAGTACTTC.